The TCR beta chain described here comes from a study of vaccination effects on CD4 cells after COVID-19. Study outcomes and limitations: After vaccination, at late timepoints, clones induced by infection and by vaccine contracted markedly.

Clones were sequenced by immunoSEQ multiplex PCR, and TCRdb holds only the in-frame ones, with some missing. The sample lists 35,000 to 40,000 clones; roughly 79% were seen once. Following 10 days of culture, CD4+ T cells were isolated. This clone has just one count. Its antigen is still unknown. This specimen consisted of CD4+ T cells from PBMCs cultured without peptide, obtained before COVID-19 vaccination. The TCR originated in a human donor who received a COVID-19 vaccine.

CDR3 loop: CASSLAGVSEAFF. DNA of the CDR3: TGTGCCAGCAGTTTAGCAGGGGTGAGTGAAGCTTTCTTT. The chain has TRBV12-3 or TRBV12-4 and TRBJ1-1; tentative D call: TRBD1 (5 bases). The V end was cut by 0 bases, the J end by 7 bases, with 9 bases between. CDR3 length: 13 amino acids.